Detailed here is one T cell receptor (beta chain). Its specificity is not known. The data belong to a study of OX40 agonist ivuxolimab in advanced cancers. Overall study: Patients in dose escalation had liver, melanoma, kidney or head and neck cancers. Prior anti-PD-1, anti-PD-L1 or anti-CTLA-4 therapy did not bar entry, and roughly 40% had some. Study outcomes and limitations: Low clonal expansion, among the lowest seen, marked partial responders at 0.1-3.0 mg/kg.

The protocol was immunoSEQ multiplex PCR, while the TCRdb copy is restricted to in-frame clones and leaves out a portion. The sample records fewer than 95,000 clones, approximately 80% being singletons. The V end lost 4 bases, the J end lost 8 bases, and 11 bases lay between the germline ends. The V gene's germline CDR1 is LNHNV and CDR2 YYDKDF (reference sequence). This CDR3 spans 12 amino acids. The material was CD4+ or CD8+ T cells sorted from blood, obtained in a trial of the OX40 agonist ivuxolimab. The source of this sequence is an adult with an advanced solid tumor such as melanoma, head and neck, liver or kidney cancer. The chain links TRBV15 to TRBJ1-2; unclear D gene. The CDR3 nucleotides read TGTGCCACCAGCAACGCGGTTGGGGGCTACACCTTC. This encodes CATSNAVGGYTF.